This is a list of T cell receptor beta chains from one sample in a study of blood T cell repertoires in COVID-19. The protocol was immunoSEQ multiplex PCR, while the TCRdb copy is restricted to in-frame clones and leaves out a portion. The sample holds approximately 27,000 clones, about four fifths seen once. Source material: peripheral blood. These receptors originate from a man aged 65-85 years with acute or convalescent COVID-19. CDR3s include the opening cysteine and the closing phenylalanine or tryptophan. The D gene is left open where the match is weak. For some rows the clone size is stated as once, few or many, or as a class when expanded; others skip it.

V	size	J	D	CDR3	DNA
TRBV9	-	TRBJ1-3	-	CASSVALELSGNTIYF	TGTGCCAGCAGCGTAGCTTTAGAACTATCTGGAAACACCATATATTTT
TRBV6-2/TRBV6-3	-	TRBJ2-1	-	CASSYRGTYYNEQFF	TGTGCCAGCAGTTACAGGGGCACGTATTACAATGAGCAGTTCTTC
TRBV30	once	TRBJ1-1	-	CASEGGGYTEAFF	TGTGCCTCCGAGGGAGGCGGCTACACTGAAGCTTTCTTT
TRBV5-8	-	TRBJ2-1	-	CASSLMFGRGSYNEQFF	TGTGCCAGCAGCTTGATGTTTGGGAGAGGTTCCTACAATGAGCAGTTCTTC
TRBV6-5	-	TRBJ1-1	-	CASSYSGLVGGTEAFF	TGTGCCAGCAGTTACTCGGGGTTGGTGGGGGGGACTGAAGCTTTCTTT
TRBV6-1	once	TRBJ2-2	TRBD1	CASSEGQGHTGELFF	TGTGCCAGCAGTGAAGGACAGGGACACACCGGGGAGCTGTTTTTT
TRBV11-3	-	TRBJ2-3	TRBD2	CASSPYTAGADTQYF	TGTGCCAGCAGCCCTTATACCGCGGGAGCAGATACGCAGTATTTT
TRBV18	-	TRBJ2-7	-	CASSPRRDSSSYEQYF	TGTGCCAGCTCACCTCGGCGGGACAGCAGCTCCTACGAGCAGTACTTC
TRBV5-6	-	TRBJ2-2	TRBD1	CASSFRQGAGWTGELFF	TGTGCCAGCAGCTTTCGACAGGGGGCTGGATGGACCGGGGAGCTGTTTTTT
TRBV11-2	-	TRBJ2-1	TRBD2	CASSLDRLAFEQFF	TGTGCCAGCAGCTTAGATCGACTAGCGTTTGAGCAGTTCTTC
TRBV7-8	-	TRBJ1-5	-	CASSPVGDNQPQHF	TGTGCCAGCAGCCCGGTGGGAGACAATCAGCCCCAGCATTTT
TRBV5-1	-	TRBJ2-3	-	CASSLAGGTDTQYF	TGCGCCAGCAGCTTGGCTGGAGGCACAGATACGCAGTATTTT
TRBV19	-	TRBJ2-3	-	CASSLTPGPGDTQYF	TGTGCCAGTAGCCTTACCCCAGGGCCAGGAGATACGCAGTATTTT
TRBV21-1	-	TRBJ1-5	-	CASSPKGVRGNQPQHF	TGTGCCAGCAGCCCAAAGGGGGTTCGTGGCAATCAGCCCCAGCATTTT
TRBV10-1	-	TRBJ2-3	-	CASSGVAGITDTQYF	TGCGCCAGCAGTGGCGTGGCAGGGATCACAGATACGCAGTATTTT
TRBV27	-	TRBJ1-6	-	CASSQGLSPLHF	TGTGCCAGCAGTCAGGGGCTATCACCCCTCCACTTT
TRBV29-1	-	TRBJ2-3	TRBD2	CSVDLGLGSDTQYF	TGCAGCGTTGATCTGGGACTAGGATCAGATACGCAGTATTTT
TRBV19	-	TRBJ1-2	TRBD1	CASNRDRDFYGYTF	TGTGCCAGTAACAGGGACAGGGATTTCTATGGCTACACCTTC
TRBV19	-	TRBJ1-1	-	CASSMRETFF	TGTGCCAGTAGTATGAGGGAAACTTTCTTT
TRBV5-8	once	TRBJ2-1	-	CASSSGVLNNEQFF	TGTGCCAGCAGCTCCGGAGTTTTAAACAATGAGCAGTTCTTC
TRBV11-2	-	TRBJ1-1	-	CASSLGRGSDTEAFF	TGTGCCAGCAGCTTAGGCAGGGGTTCGGACACTGAAGCTTTCTTT
TRBV6-5	-	TRBJ1-1	-	CASSHRVTEAFF	TGTGCCAGCAGTCACAGGGTCACTGAAGCTTTCTTT
TRBV7-8	-	TRBJ2-2	-	CASSLGRESGELFF	TGTGCCAGCAGCTTAGGCCGGGAGTCCGGGGAGCTGTTTTTT
TRBV6-5	-	TRBJ1-2	TRBD1	CASSETGVRGYTF	TGTGCCAGCAGCGAGACAGGGGTGCGGGGCTACACCTTC
TRBV7-9	-	TRBJ1-1	TRBD1	CASSQTGGFQAFF	TGTGCCAGCAGCCAGACAGGGGGCTTCCAAGCTTTCTTT
TRBV25-1	-	TRBJ2-2	-	CATQHRDTGELFF	TGTGCCACCCAACACAGGGACACCGGGGAGCTGTTTTTT
TRBV6-1	-	TRBJ2-2	-	CASSDMGLTGELFF	TGTGCCAGCAGTGATATGGGGCTCACCGGGGAGCTGTTTTTT
TRBV5-8	-	TRBJ1-1	-	CASSLTGGTEAFF	TGTGCCAGCAGCTTAACCGGGGGCACTGAAGCTTTCTTT
TRBV18	-	TRBJ1-2	-	CASSRGEARTYGYTF	TGTGCCAGCTCTCGCGGGGAGGCGCGGACCTATGGCTACACCTTC
TRBV19	-	TRBJ2-2	-	CASSILGLTPDTGELFF	TGTGCCAGTAGTATTTTGGGGCTAACCCCGGACACCGGGGAGCTGTTTTTT
TRBV19	-	TRBJ1-3	-	CASLQAHQGSWENTIYF	TGTGCCAGCCTGCAAGCCCATCAGGGTTCTTGGGAAAACACCATATATTTT
TRBV5-1	-	TRBJ1-3	-	CASSLDRISGNTIYF	TGCGCCAGCAGCTTGGACAGGATCTCTGGAAACACCATATATTTT
TRBV19	-	TRBJ2-7	-	CASSIPGGYEQYF	TGTGCCAGTAGTATCCCCGGGGGATACGAGCAGTACTTC
TRBV11-2	-	TRBJ1-4	-	CASSPIRGGTNEKLFF	TGTGCCAGCAGCCCTATTAGGGGGGGTACTAATGAAAAACTGTTTTTT
TRBV3-1/TRBV3-2	-	TRBJ2-3	-	CASSQQADTDTQYF	TGTGCCAGCAGCCAACAGGCCGACACAGATACGCAGTATTTT
TRBV19	-	TRBJ2-3	TRBD1	CASRHTGGSSTDTQYF	TGTGCCAGTAGGCACACAGGGGGCTCTAGCACAGATACGCAGTATTTT
TRBV29-1	-	TRBJ2-1	TRBD2	CSGKAGVSYDEQFF	TGCAGCGGGAAAGCGGGAGTTAGCTATGATGAGCAGTTCTTC
TRBV6-5	-	TRBJ2-1	-	CASSRTLGGEQFF	TGTGCCAGCAGCCGAACCCTGGGGGGTGAGCAGTTCTTC
TRBV7-2	once	TRBJ1-2	TRBD1	CASSSVNRGAGGYTF	TGTGCCAGCAGCTCGGTTAACAGGGGCGCGGGTGGCTACACCTTC
TRBV27	-	TRBJ2-7	TRBD2	CASSAPSSGSYEQYF	TGTGCCAGCAGTGCTCCCTCCAGCGGGAGCTACGAGCAGTACTTC
TRBV7-2	-	TRBJ2-3	-	CASRLSTDTQYF	TGTGCCAGCAGACTCAGCACAGATACGCAGTATTTT
TRBV7-9	-	TRBJ1-2	TRBD1	CASSRDRDYGYTF	TGTGCCAGCAGCCGGGACAGGGACTATGGCTACACCTTC
TRBV19	-	TRBJ2-7	TRBD1	CASRTGQAYEQYF	TGTGCCAGTAGGACGGGACAGGCTTACGAGCAGTACTTC
TRBV19	-	TRBJ1-5	-	CASSTQTNQPQHF	TGTGCCAGTAGTACGCAGACTAATCAGCCCCAGCATTTT
TRBV25-1	-	TRBJ1-4	TRBD1	CASRTGGSEKLFF	TGTGCCAGCAGGACAGGGGGTAGCGAAAAACTGTTTTTT
TRBV5-8	-	TRBJ2-2	-	CASSPRQTGTGELFF	TGTGCCAGCAGCCCCCGACAGACAGGCACCGGGGAGCTGTTTTTT
TRBV6-5	once	TRBJ2-7	TRBD1	CASSYRPPGQSHEQYF	TGTGCCAGCAGTTACCGCCCCCCGGGACAGTCCCACGAGCAGTACTTC
TRBV4-3	-	TRBJ1-2	-	CASSQGEAYGYTF	TGCGCCAGCAGCCAGGGGGAGGCCTATGGCTACACCTTC